This TCR beta chain was found in a study of cytomegalovirus exposure and HLA in healthy donors. V lost 5 bases to trimming and J lost 4 bases, with 9 bases between them. CDR1 MNHNS and CDR2 SASEGT come from the germline V gene. This CDR3 comprises 12 residues. It was with 60 Vbeta and 13 Jbeta primers that the PCR ran. Data came from immunoSEQ multiplex PCR; TCRdb stores just in-frame clones and leaves some out. The data contain 150,000 to 200,000 clones, 70% to 90% of them singletons. Specimen: PBMCs. This clonotype was obtained from a woman younger than 30 in good health and CMV-seropositive. This rearrangement joins TRBV6-1 to TRBJ2-7, with D tentatively TRBD2 (5 bases). The CDR3 loop is CASSKDSYEQYV. The CDR3 nucleotides are TGTGCCAGCAGTAAGGACTCGTACGAGCAGTACGTC.